A selection of T cell receptor beta chains follows, all from one sample in a study of blood T cells in healthy people across ages. From the 5' RACE reads, TCRdb called clonotypes with MiXCR, one entry per CDR3 protein. Of roughly 730,000 distinct CDR3 sequences detected, roughly 56% appear once; the ten largest clones hold 20% to 30%. The specimen was blood. These receptors all stem from a man aged 40-49 years in good health. Both conserved end residues are part of each CDR3. The D gene is left open where the match is weak. Only some rows state a clone size, as once, few, many or a class for expanded clones.

d_gene	v_gene	j_gene	abundance	CDR3nt	CDR3aa
TRBD1	TRBV6-1	TRBJ2-3	many	TGTGCCAGCAGTGGTACCGGGACAGGGAAATTTTCAGATACGCAGTATTTT	CASSGTGTGKFSDTQYF
NA	TRBV3-1	TRBJ1-1	NA	TGTGCCAGCAGCCAAGGCAGCCAACCGAACACTGAAGCTTTCTTT	CASSQGSQPNTEAFF
TRBD2	TRBV7-2	TRBJ2-1	many	TGTGCCAGCAGCTGGGATAGCGGGGCTAAAGGGGGTGAGCAGTTCTTC	CASSWDSGAKGGEQFF
TRBD2	TRBV7-9	TRBJ2-5	once	TGTGCCAGCAGCTTAGGATCTAGCGGGACTGTGGGGCAGTACTTC	CASSLGSSGTVGQYF
NA	TRBV2	TRBJ1-2	NA	TGTGCCAGCAGGGGGGACGGGCCTTCGGGCTACACCTTC	CASRGDGPSGYTF
TRBD1	TRBV12-3/TRBV12-4	TRBJ1-2	NA	TGTGCCAGCAGTTTTGGACAGGACTGGGAAGGCTACACCTTC	CASSFGQDWEGYTF
NA	TRBV6-1	TRBJ1-5	NA	TGTGCCAGCAGTGAGTACCTAGACAGCAATCAGCCCCAGCATTTT	CASSEYLDSNQPQHF
TRBD2	TRBV7-2	TRBJ2-7	NA	TGTGCCGGCAGCTCAGAGATCCCTAGCGGCTCCTACGAGCAGTACTTC	CAGSSEIPSGSYEQYF
NA	TRBV4-1	TRBJ1-4	NA	TGCGCCAGCAGCCAACTGAGGGCATCCGGAGAAAAACTGTTTTTT	CASSQLRASGEKLFF
TRBD1	TRBV7-9	TRBJ2-6	once	TGTGCCAGCAGCACCCGACAGGGGGTCGACTGGGCCAACGTCCTGACTTTC	CASSTRQGVDWANVLTF